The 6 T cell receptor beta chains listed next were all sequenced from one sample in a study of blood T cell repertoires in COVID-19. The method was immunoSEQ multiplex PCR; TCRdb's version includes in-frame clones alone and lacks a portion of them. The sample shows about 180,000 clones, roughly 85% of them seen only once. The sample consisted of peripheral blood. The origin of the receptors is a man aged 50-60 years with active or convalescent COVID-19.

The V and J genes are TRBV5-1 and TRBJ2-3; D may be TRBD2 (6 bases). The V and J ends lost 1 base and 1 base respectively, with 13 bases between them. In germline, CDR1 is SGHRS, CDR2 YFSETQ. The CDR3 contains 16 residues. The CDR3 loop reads CASSLLGGVGTDTQYF. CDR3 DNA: TGCGCCAGCAGCTTGTTGGGCGGGGTGGGCACAGATACGCAGTATTTT.

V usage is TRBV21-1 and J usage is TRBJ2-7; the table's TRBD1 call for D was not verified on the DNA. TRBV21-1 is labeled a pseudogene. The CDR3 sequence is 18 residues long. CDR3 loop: CASSPIGTALRGGYEQYF. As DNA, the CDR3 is TGTGCCAGCAGCCCAATTGGGACAGCCCTTCGGGGTGGGTACGAGCAGTACTTC.

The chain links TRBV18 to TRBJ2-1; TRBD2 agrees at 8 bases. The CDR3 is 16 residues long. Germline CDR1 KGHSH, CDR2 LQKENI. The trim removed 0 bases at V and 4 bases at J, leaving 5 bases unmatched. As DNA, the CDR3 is TGTGCCAGCTCACCACCGAATAGCGGGACTTACAATGAGCAGTTCTTC. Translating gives CASSPPNSGTYNEQFF.

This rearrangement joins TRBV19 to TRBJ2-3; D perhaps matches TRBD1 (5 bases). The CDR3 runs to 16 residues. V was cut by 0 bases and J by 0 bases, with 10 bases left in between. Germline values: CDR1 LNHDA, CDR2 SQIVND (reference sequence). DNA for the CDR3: TGTGCCAGTAGTATAGATAGGGGATCGAGCACAGATACGCAGTATTTT. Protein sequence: CASSIDRGSSTDTQYF.

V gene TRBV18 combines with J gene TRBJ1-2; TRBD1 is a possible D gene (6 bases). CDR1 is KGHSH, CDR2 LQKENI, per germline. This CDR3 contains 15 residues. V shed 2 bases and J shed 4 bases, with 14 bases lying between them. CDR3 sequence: CASSPNEQGVYGYTF. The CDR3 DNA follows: TGTGCCAGCTCACCAAACGAACAGGGAGTCTATGGCTACACCTTC.

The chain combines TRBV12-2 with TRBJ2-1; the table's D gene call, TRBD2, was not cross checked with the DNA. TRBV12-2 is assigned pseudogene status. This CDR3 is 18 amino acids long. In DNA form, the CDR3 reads TGTGCAAGTCGCTTAGCCCTCTTTGAGCGGGAGGGCCGTGAGGAGCAGTTCTTC. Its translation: CASRLALFEREGREEQFF.